These 14 T cell receptor beta chains were sequenced from one sample in a study of Ad26.COV2.S vaccination and SARS-CoV-2 variants. Noted treatment: around 19 received Ad26.COV2.S at low or high dose, single or two shots; several received placebo; per-sample allocation not given. Day 63 following the first vaccine or placebo injection was when the samples were taken. Clones were sequenced by immunoSEQ multiplex PCR, and TCRdb holds only the in-frame ones, with some missing. The data show 300,000 to 400,000 clones, roughly 90% seen once. This sample comprised peripheral blood, obtained in a trial of Ad26.COV2.S vaccine versus placebo. Source of these receptors: a person between 18 and 65 years old who received the Ad26.COV2.S COVID-19 vaccine or a placebo.

The genes are TRBV19 and TRBJ2-2; weak D call: TRBD2 (7 bases). Trimming took off 10 bases at V and 3 bases at J, with 21 bases between the two ends. Germline V gene data show CDR1 as LNHDA and CDR2 as SQIVND (reference sequence). There are 16 residues in the CDR3. CDR3: CATKDSRGAYTGELFF. The CDR3 DNA reads as TGTGCCACAAAGGACTCTCGGGGGGCCTACACCGGGGAGCTGTTTTTT.

The chain couples TRBV27 to TRBJ1-2; D is possibly TRBD1 (6 bases). This CDR3 has 18 residues. V lost 0 bases and J lost 5, with 22 bases in between. CDR1 MNHEY and CDR2 SMNVEV come from the germline V gene (reference sequence). The CDR3 coding sequence is TGTGCCAGCAGTTTATCTTGGGGGGCAGGGAAAGGGGCGTATGGCTACACCTTC. It yields the protein CASSLSWGAGKGAYGYTF.

The genes are TRBV9 and TRBJ2-5; maybe TRBD2 (6 bases). The V end was cut by 2 bases, the J end by 5 bases, with 10 bases between. Germline loops: CDR1 SGDLS, CDR2 YYNGEE. The CDR3 is 13 amino acids. The CDR3 region is CASSVGGPETQYF. In DNA, the CDR3 is TGTGCCAGCAGCGTCGGGGGACCGGAGACCCAGTACTTC.

J is TRBJ2-3 and V is TRBV5-1; tentative D call: TRBD2 (7 bases). The CDR3 has 14 residues. The germline CDR1 and CDR2 sequences are SGHRS and YFSETQ. The V gene lost 6 bases and the J gene lost 6 bases, with 17 bases spanning the gap. CDR3 residues: CASTLQGGRDTQYF. The CDR3 DNA is TGCGCCAGCACCCTACAGGGAGGGAGGGATACGCAGTATTTT.

The chain recombines TRBV9 with TRBJ1-1; D unclear. CDR3 length: 17 residues. Deletions cut 0 bases from V and 5 bases from J, with 20 bases between. CDR1 is SGDLS and CDR2 is YYNGEE in the germline V gene. CDR3 protein: CASSVGPDFLVRTEAFF. The CDR3 DNA follows: TGTGCCAGCAGCGTAGGTCCAGATTTTCTGGTAAGAACTGAAGCTTTCTTT.

The rearrangement uses TRBV7-6 and TRBJ2-7, with 8 bases fitting TRBD1. The V gene's germline CDR1 is SGHVS and CDR2 FNYEAQ. The CDR3 totals 16 residues. J was trimmed by 3 bases and V by 0 bases; bases with no gene match: 7. This chain's CDR3 is CASSLAHGTGDYEQYF. The CDR3 DNA reads as TGTGCCAGCAGCTTAGCCCACGGGACAGGAGACTACGAGCAGTACTTC.

The V call is TRBV6-5, the J call TRBJ2-2; unclear D gene. CDR3 size: 15 residues. Germline loops: CDR1 MNHEY, CDR2 SVGAGI. Trimming removed 6 bases at V and 1 base at J, with 12 bases between. The CDR3, as DNA: TGTGCCAGCAGCCAAGACTCTGGGAACACCGGGGAGCTGTTTTTT. It codes for CASSQDSGNTGELFF.

The chain carries TRBV6-5 and TRBJ2-7; D ambiguous. Trimming removed 6 bases at V and 4 bases at J, with 7 bases between. Looked up from germline, CDR1 is MNHEY and CDR2 is SVGAGI. The CDR3 is made up of 11 amino acids. This CDR3 reads CASSKSYEQYF. The CDR3 DNA follows: TGTGCCAGCAGCAAAAGTTACGAGCAGTACTTC.

The chain recombines TRBV12-3 or TRBV12-4 with TRBJ2-5, with D hard to call. This CDR3 comprises 13 residues. V lost 5 bases, J lost 5 bases, and 12 bases lay in between. The DNA of the CDR3 is TGTGCCAGCAGTGCTTCACGGGTGGAGACCCAGTACTTC. It yields the protein CASSASRVETQYF.

V is TRBV6-2 or TRBV6-3 and J is TRBJ2-1, with D unresolved. Trimming pared 5 bases from V and 6 bases from J, leaving 5 bases between. The length of the CDR3 is 11 residues. Germline V gene sequence: CDR1 MNHEY, CDR2 SVGEGT. DNA for the CDR3: TGTGCCAGCAGTCTATCCAATGAGCAGTTCTTC. Protein: CASSLSNEQFF.

The gene calls are TRBV6-2 or TRBV6-3 and TRBJ1-5; D call uncertain. Germline values: CDR1 MNHEY, CDR2 SVGEGT. CDR3 length: 11 amino acids. Trimming pared 3 bases from V and 9 bases from J, leaving 6 bases between. CDR3 residues: CASSYGGPQHF. CDR3 DNA: TGTGCCAGCAGTTATGGTGGGCCCCAGCATTTT.

The rearrangement joins TRBV7-9 to TRBJ1-1; D not resolved. Trimming cost V 4 bases and J 1 base, with 7 bases left between them. This CDR3 has 13 residues. Germline V lookup: CDR1 SEHNR, CDR2 FQNEAQ (reference sequence). Here the CDR3 DNA reads TGTGCCAGCAGCTCTGCTGGGAACACTGAAGCTTTCTTT. It encodes CASSSAGNTEAFF.

The chain recombines TRBV5-6 with TRBJ1-3; no clear D gene. Germline CDR1 is SGHDT and CDR2 is YYEEEE. The CDR3 has 16 residues. Between the trimmed V and J ends, which lost 0 bases and 0 bases, there was a span of 10 bases. CDR3 DNA: TGTGCCAGCAGCTTGGGTAACACTGTCTCTGGAAACACCATATATTTT. This translates into CASSLGNTVSGNTIYF.

The gene calls are TRBV3-1 (or the pseudogene TRBV3-2) and TRBJ1-1; maybe TRBD1 (5 bases). The CDR3 has 15 residues. Germline loops: CDR1 LGHDT, CDR2 YNNKEL (reference sequence). V lost 0 bases and J lost 6, with 14 bases in between. In nucleotides, the CDR3 is TGTGCCAGCAGCCAAGATTCAGGGAGTCTAGCTGAAGCTTTCTTT. The encoded protein is CASSQDSGSLAEAFF.